The clone carrying this T cell receptor (beta chain) appeared many times. Its cognate antigen is unknown. With V trimmed by 7 bases and J by 0 bases, 13 bases remained unmatched. CDR3 length equals 19 residues. The TCR beta CDR3 regions underwent amplification using RNA transcripts as the source. The HTBI primer set drove a first-round RT-PCR of the TCR CDR3. TCRdb redid the calling of the multiplex PCR reads with MiXCR, one entry per CDR3 protein. The table has hundreds of thousands of distinct CDR3 sequences, roughly 17% seen once. This specimen belongs to a study of T cells in Graves' hyperthyroidism and ophthalmopathy. Across the study: Before treatment of any kind, peripheral blood was taken at initial diagnosis.

Study-wide points: Ophthalmopathy was separated from stable hyperthyroidism by a 13 V-J model.

Ophthalmopathy patients all had a Clinical Activity Score of at least 3, a NOSPECS grade of at least 4 and disease under 3 months old. Exclusion followed for patients with uncontrolled infection, other autoimmune disease, pregnancy or lactation. The clonotype comes from a woman aged 18 to 35 with Graves' ophthalmopathy. The chain is built from TRBV12-3 or TRBV12-4 and TRBJ2-1; 12 nucleotides line up with TRBD2. Input material: blood. CDR3 protein: CASIPGLAGRGVSYNEQFF. The CDR3 DNA is TGTGCCAGCATCCCCGGACTAGCGGGGAGGGGGGTCTCCTACAATGAGCAGTTCTTC.